This T cell receptor beta chain derives from a study of T cell repertoires in cytomegalovirus infection (dated by TCRdb to between 2018 and 2021). Looking at the study overall: The HLA type of each donor mattered for the analysis, because public TCR beta signatures pointed to carriage of CMV infection along with the matching HLA type.

V is clipped by 0 bases and J by 3 bases, and the sequence between their germline boundaries is 12 bases long. Reading the germline V gene gives CDR1 SQVTM and CDR2 ANQGSEA. The CDR3 runs 14 residues from the cysteine to the phenylalanine. The CDR3 DNA has 42 bases and is translated from base 1. The study at large found these results: The ex vivo response was dominated by HLA-C-restricted CMV-specific TCR beta clonotypes, which also provided the single most frequent clonotype in two of eight donors. In both this cohort and an independent cohort of 350 or so donors, the cumulative frequency of public TCR beta family members distinguished carriers of CMV infection plus the relevant HLA type.

This clonotype came up a few times. Its antigen is not yet known. Base qualities are not at hand, and no much larger clone is one base apart. TCRdb records Illumina HiSeq 1500 as the sequencer. Using fastp trimming at Q25 and MiXCR clonotype assembly, TCRdb reanalyzed the public sequencing data and kept in-frame beta chains. Rows with one shared CDR3 protein collapse into an entry with the most common genes and DNA. This sample has hundreds of thousands of distinct CDR3 sequences in its table, and around 10% of those were observed once. Over 2.5% of the sample goes to the ten largest clones. Here the chain combines TRBV29-1 and TRBJ2-7; a tentative D match to TRBD1 spans 6 bases. The receptor was isolated from a human donor in good health (CMV status not recorded). Some clones in this sample may be carry-over from other donors' samples. What was sequenced was PBMCs. The DNA sequence reads TGCAGCGTTGAAGAGGAAGGGACACTCTACGAGCAGTACTTC. Translated, this is CSVEEEGTLYEQYF.